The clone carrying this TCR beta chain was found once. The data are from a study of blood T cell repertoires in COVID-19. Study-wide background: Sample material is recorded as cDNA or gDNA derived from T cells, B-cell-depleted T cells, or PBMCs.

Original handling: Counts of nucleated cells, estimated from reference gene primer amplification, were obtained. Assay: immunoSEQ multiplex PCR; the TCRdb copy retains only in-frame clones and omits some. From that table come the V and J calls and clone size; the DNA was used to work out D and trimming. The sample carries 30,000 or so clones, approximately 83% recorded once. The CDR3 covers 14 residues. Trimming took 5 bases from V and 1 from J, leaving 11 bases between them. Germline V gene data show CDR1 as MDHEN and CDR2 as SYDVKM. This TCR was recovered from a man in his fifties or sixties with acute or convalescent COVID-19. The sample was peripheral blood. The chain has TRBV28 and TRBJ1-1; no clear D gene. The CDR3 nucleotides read TGTGCCAGCAGTGAGGACTTCGGGAACACTGAAGCTTTCTTT. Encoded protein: CASSEDFGNTEAFF. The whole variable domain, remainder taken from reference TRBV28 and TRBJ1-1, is DVKVTQSSRYLVKRTGEKVFLECVQDMDHENMFWYRQDPGLGLRLIYFSYDVKMKEKGDIPEGYSVSREKKERFSLILESASTNQTSMYLCASSEDFGNTEAFFGQGTRLTVV.